This is a list of T cell receptor beta chains from one sample in a study of T cells after yellow fever vaccination. TCRdb processed the 5' RACE reads anew with MiXCR; each CDR3 protein has one entry. Found here are a few hundred thousand distinct CDR3 sequences, about 12% of them singletons; the top ten hold 3.2%. Here the sequenced sample was CD4+ T cells sorted from PBMCs, taken 15 days after the yellow fever booster vaccination. The receptors come from a man between 18 and 35 years old who received the YFV17D yellow fever vaccine. CDR3s include the opening cysteine and the closing phenylalanine or tryptophan. A D gene is named only where the DNA matches it firmly. Part of the rows lack a size; the others show once, few, many or a class for expanded clones.

v_call	d_call	clone_size	j_call	cdr3_nt	cdr3_aa
TRBV10-3	TRBD1	-	TRBJ2-2	TGTGCCACTATGCCGGGACAGGGTAACACCGGGGAGCTGTTTTTT	CATMPGQGNTGELFF
TRBV20-1	TRBD2	few	TRBJ2-1	TGCAGTGCTACGGGAGGGGCCGCCTACAATGAGCAGTTCTTC	CSATGGAAYNEQFF
TRBV4-2	TRBD2	many	TRBJ2-3	TGTGCCAGCAGCCAAGAGGGACTAGCGACAGATACGCAGTATTTT	CASSQEGLATDTQYF
TRBV7-9	-	-	TRBJ1-5	TGTGCCAGCACTCATAGACTATACGACCAGCCCCAGCATTTT	CASTHRLYDQPQHF
TRBV4-2	TRBD2	few	TRBJ2-3	TGTGCCAGCAGCCAAGATTTGACTAGCGGGGGAGGAGATACGCAGTATTTT	CASSQDLTSGGGDTQYF
TRBV12-3/TRBV12-4	-	few	TRBJ2-5	TGTGCCAGCAGTTTTTCGGCCGGGGGAGAGACCCAGTACTTC	CASSFSAGGETQYF
TRBV25-1	TRBD1	-	TRBJ2-2	TGTGCCAGCAGTGACCCGCGACAGGGGCACACCGGGGAGCTGTTTTTT	CASSDPRQGHTGELFF
TRBV18	-	-	TRBJ2-3	TGTGCCAGCTCGTACCGGGGTTTTCTTCTTTCCACCACAGATACGCAGTATTTT	CASSYRGFLLSTTDTQYF
TRBV20-1	-	-	TRBJ2-1	TGCAGTGCTAGAGGTAGGGTCTCCTACAATGAGCAGTTCTTC	CSARGRVSYNEQFF
TRBV12-3/TRBV12-4	-	-	TRBJ1-6	TGTGCCAGCACCCTAATGGGGAGCGGGCGAGCACCCCTCCACTTT	CASTLMGSGRAPLHF
TRBV4-1	-	-	TRBJ1-4	TGCGCCAGCAGCCAAGTCCGGGCCACTAATGAAAAACTGTTTTTT	CASSQVRATNEKLFF
TRBV4-2	TRBD2	few	TRBJ2-1	TGTGCCAGCAGCCAAAAACCAGCGAGCGGGGGGGAGGGCAATGAGCAGTTCTTC	CASSQKPASGGEGNEQFF
TRBV19	-	few	TRBJ2-2	TGTGCCAGTAGTCCGGACAGACTCACCGGGGAGCTGTTTTTT	CASSPDRLTGELFF
TRBV12-3/TRBV12-4	TRBD2	-	TRBJ2-1	TGTGCCAGCAGACTAGCGGGGGGGATCTTGGAGTTCTTC	CASRLAGGILEFF
TRBV5-1	-	-	TRBJ2-7	TGCGCCAGCAGCTTGAGGTTCGGGGCTTACGAGCAGTACTTC	CASSLRFGAYEQYF
TRBV7-9	-	-	TRBJ1-4	TGTGCCAGCAGCTCGACCTCGGCAACTAATGAAAAACTGTTTTTT	CASSSTSATNEKLFF
TRBV7-9	-	few	TRBJ1-2	TGTGCCAGCAGCTTATTCGGGGCTACTAACTATGGCTACACCTTC	CASSLFGATNYGYTF
TRBV7-9	-	few	TRBJ1-1	TGTGCCAGCAGCTTAGGGGGTTCGGTTGCTTTCTTT	CASSLGGSVAFF
TRBV5-1	TRBD1	few	TRBJ2-5	TGCGCCAGCACCGGAGGACAGGGTGAGACCCAGTACTTC	CASTGGQGETQYF
TRBV15	-	-	TRBJ1-5	TGTGCCACCAGCAGAAGGATTAGCAATCAGCCCCAGCATTTT	CATSRRISNQPQHF
TRBV24-1	TRBD1	-	TRBJ1-1	TGTGCCACCAGTGATTCCCGGGACAGGGGGAGAAAGGGGACTGAAGCTTTCTTT	CATSDSRDRGRKGTEAFF
TRBV6-5	-	-	TRBJ2-3	TGTGCCAGCAGTTACCAGGGCTACAGCACAGATACGCAGTATTTT	CASSYQGYSTDTQYF
TRBV12-3/TRBV12-4	-	-	TRBJ2-5	TGTGCCAGCAGTCCAGGCTATAGCGCTCAAGAGACCCAGTACTTC	CASSPGYSAQETQYF
TRBV11-2	TRBD2	few	TRBJ2-1	TGTGCCAGCAGCTTATATCTAGGGACTAGCGGGGATAATGAGCAGTTCTTC	CASSLYLGTSGDNEQFF
TRBV7-2	-	-	TRBJ2-2	TGTGCCAGCAGCTTTAGGAGGGGCCGTAACACCGGGGAGCTGTTTTTT	CASSFRRGRNTGELFF
TRBV2	-	few	TRBJ1-2	TGTGCCAGCAGTGATGGACTCTATGGCTACACCTTC	CASSDGLYGYTF
TRBV12-3/TRBV12-4	TRBD1	-	TRBJ2-5	TGTGCCAGCAGCCCACAGGGGATCCAAGAGACCCAGTACTTC	CASSPQGIQETQYF
TRBV5-1	-	few	TRBJ1-1	TGCGCCAGCGGCCCCGTTGGAGGGGTGAACACTGAAGCTTTCTTT	CASGPVGGVNTEAFF
TRBV5-1	-	-	TRBJ2-5	TGCGCCAGCGGCATCGGGCCAGCGAGAAAAGAGACCCAGTACTTC	CASGIGPARKETQYF
TRBV6-1	-	few	TRBJ2-5	TGTGCCAGCTTGGAGCAAGAGACCCAGTACTTC	CASLEQETQYF
TRBV10-1	-	few	TRBJ1-1	TGCGCCAGCAGTGCGGGGCAAACTGAAGCTTTCTTT	CASSAGQTEAFF
TRBV4-1	TRBD1	few	TRBJ2-1	TGCGCCAGCAGCCAGGGACAGGGTCCAGGCTCCTACAATGAGCAGTTCTTC	CASSQGQGPGSYNEQFF